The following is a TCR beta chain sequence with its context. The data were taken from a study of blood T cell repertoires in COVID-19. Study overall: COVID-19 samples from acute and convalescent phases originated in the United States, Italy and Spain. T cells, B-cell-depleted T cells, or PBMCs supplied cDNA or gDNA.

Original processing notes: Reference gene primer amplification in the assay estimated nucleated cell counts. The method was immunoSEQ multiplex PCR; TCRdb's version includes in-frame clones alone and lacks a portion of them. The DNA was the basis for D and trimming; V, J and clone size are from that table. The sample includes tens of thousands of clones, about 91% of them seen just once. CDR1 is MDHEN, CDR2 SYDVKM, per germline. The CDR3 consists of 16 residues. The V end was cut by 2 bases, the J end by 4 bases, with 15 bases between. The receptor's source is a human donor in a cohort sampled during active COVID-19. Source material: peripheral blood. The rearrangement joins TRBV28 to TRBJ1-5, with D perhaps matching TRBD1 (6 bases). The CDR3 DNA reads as TGTGCCAGCAGTTTAGCGGGGGGCATGAGAAATCAGCCCCAGCATTTT. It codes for CASSLAGGMRNQPQHF.